The next 9 T cell receptor beta chains were all read from a single sample in a study of T cell repertoires in cytomegalovirus infection. TCRdb re-called the reads with MiXCR, one entry per CDR3 protein. This table has around 320,000 distinct CDR3 sequences, over 7.5% appearing once. Source material: PBMCs. The receptors come from a human donor in good health (CMV status not recorded). Some clones in this sample may be carry-over from other donors' samples.

The chain has TRBV18 and TRBJ1-6, with a tentative D call TRBD1 (5 bases). Germline loops: CDR1 KGHSH, CDR2 LQKENI. V was cut by 3 bases and J by 10 bases, with 13 bases left in between. The CDR3 spans 14 residues. Here the CDR3 reads CASSPAGGESPLHF. The CDR3 DNA follows: TGTGCCAGCTCACCGGCGGGGGGAGAATCACCCCTCCACTTT. The full variable domain, with the rest looked up from reference TRBV18 and TRBJ1-6, is NAGVMQNPRHLVRRRGQEARLRCSPMKGHSHVYWYRQLPEEGLKFMVYLQKENIIDESGMPKERFSAEFPKEGPSILRIQQVVRGDSAAYFCASSPAGGESPLHFGNGTRLTVT.

This clonotype was seen only a few times. The chain is built from TRBV28 and TRBJ1-2, with D perhaps matching TRBD1 (5 bases). Trimming removed 5 bases at V and 4 bases at J, with 17 bases between. From germline, CDR1 is MDHEN and CDR2 SYDVKM. The CDR3 runs to 15 residues. CDR3 in amino acids: CASSTSLTGFYGYTF. CDR3 DNA: TGTGCCAGCAGTACCTCCCTAACAGGATTCTATGGCTACACCTTC.

As regards this clonotype: A read error may be the cause here, since a much bigger clone is one base away. No conserved phenylalanine or tryptophan ends this CDR3, so it is likely a read error. The V and J genes are TRBV7-2 and TRBJ2-7, with 14 bases that match TRBD2. Per the germline V gene, CDR1 is SGHTA and CDR2 is FQGNSA. The V and J ends lost 4 bases and 7 bases, in that order; junction bases with no gene match: 6. CDR3 length: 15 amino acids. The CDR3 DNA sequence: TGTGCCAGCAGCTGGACTAGCGGGGGGTGGAAGGAGCAGTACCTC. Amino acid sequence: CASSWTSGGWKEQYL.

There are many counts of this clonotype. The J gene is TRBJ2-7, the V gene TRBV7-9; D gene uncertain. Trimming removed 5 bases at V and 6 bases at J, with 11 bases between. The V gene's germline CDR1 is SEHNR and CDR2 FQNEAQ (reference sequence). The CDR3 consists of 12 residues. The CDR3 here is CASSLAKSEQYF. The CDR3 bases are TGTGCCAGCAGCCTCGCTAAGAGCGAGCAGTACTTC.

This clonotype turned up a few times. The chain carries TRBV10-3 and TRBJ1-1; TRBD1 agrees at 7 bases. The germline gives CDR1 ENHRY, CDR2 SYGVKD. CDR3 length equals 13 residues. V trimming: 10 bases; J trimming: 0 bases; junction bases outside the gene matches: 5. CDR3 residues: CAKRQGLNTEAFF. The CDR3 bases are TGTGCCAAAAGACAGGGATTGAACACTGAAGCTTTCTTT.

This clonotype occurred many times. This chain uses TRBV7-8 with TRBJ2-7; 10 bases agree with TRBD2. This CDR3 is built from 14 residues. Losses at the gene ends were 5 bases for V and 3 bases for J; bases not matched to a gene: 4. Germline values: CDR1 SGHVS, CDR2 FQNEAQ. DNA of the CDR3: TGTGCCAGCAGCAAGAGCGGGAGGGACTACGAGCAGTACTTC. It yields the protein CASSKSGRDYEQYF.

At least ten counts were recorded for this clonotype. V usage is TRBV7-2 and J usage is TRBJ2-5; TRBD1 is a possible D gene (6 bases). CDR1 SGHTA and CDR2 FQGNSA come from the germline V gene. This CDR3 comprises 16 residues. Trimming left V 3 bases short and J 2 bases short, with 16 bases between. The CDR3 DNA is TGTGCCAGCAGCTTCAATACAGGGTCGTTACAAGAGACCCAGTACTTC. Translating it yields CASSFNTGSLQETQYF.

This chain uses TRBV20-1 with TRBJ1-5, with 8 bases aligning to TRBD1. CDR3 length: 15 amino acids. Germline loops: CDR1 DFQATT, CDR2 SNEGSKA (reference sequence). Germline trimming cut 3 bases from V and 6 bases from J; bases unmatched to any gene: 10. DNA for the CDR3: TGCAGTGCTAGTACCGGGACAGGAAAAAGTCAGCCCCAGCATTTT. This gives the protein CSASTGTGKSQPQHF.

In this sample, this clonotype turned up many times. The chain recombines TRBV7-9 with TRBJ2-7; 11 nucleotides align to TRBD1. This CDR3 comprises 15 residues. Losses at the gene ends were 4 bases for V and 3 bases for J; bases not matched to a gene: 5. CDR1 SEHNR and CDR2 FQNEAQ come from the germline V gene (reference sequence). The CDR3 coding sequence is TGTGCCAGCAGCTGGGGGACAGGGGGTGACTACGAGCAGTACTTC. It encodes CASSWGTGGDYEQYF. Full variable domain (outside the CDR3, taken from reference TRBV7-9 and TRBJ2-7): DTGVSQNPRHKITKRGQNVTFRCDPISEHNRLYWYRQTLGQGPEFLTYFQNEAQLEKSRLLSDRFSAERPKGSFSTLEIQRTEQGDSAMYLCASSWGTGGDYEQYFGPGTRLTVT.